This TCR beta chain emerged from a study of monozygotic twins with inflammatory bowel disease. Details on this clonotype: What it recognizes is unknown.

This CDR3 spans 17 amino acids. Germline CDR1 MNHEY, CDR2 SMNVEV (reference sequence). 3,000 to 4,500 ng of total RNA went into each TCR library. From the 5' RACE reads, TCRdb lists one entry per CDR3 protein and no DNA. The listing contains 150,000 to 200,000 distinct CDR3 sequences. Study outcomes and limitations: By inverse Simpson index, TCRbeta diversity was lower in IBD patients than in healthy co-twins. Some repertoire variability may stem from patients' differing immunosuppressive treatments. The analysis yielded no support for one strong signal or clonotype associated with IBD.

The rearrangement uses TRBV27 and TRBJ2-6; TCRdb picks TRBD2, but there is no DNA to check that call. Sequencing was done on a sample of blood. This sequence was found in a human donor with ulcerative colitis or Crohn's disease, or a healthy co-twin of an affected twin (not recorded which). The CDR3 loop reads CASSSLLGFSGANVLTF. The whole variable domain, filled in from reference TRBV27 and TRBJ2-6, reads EAQVTQNPRYLITVTGKKLTVTCSQNMNHEYMSWYRQDPGLGLRQIYYSMNVEVTDKGDVPEGYKVSRKEKRNFPLILESPSPNQTSLYFCASSSLLGFSGANVLTFGAGSRLTVL.